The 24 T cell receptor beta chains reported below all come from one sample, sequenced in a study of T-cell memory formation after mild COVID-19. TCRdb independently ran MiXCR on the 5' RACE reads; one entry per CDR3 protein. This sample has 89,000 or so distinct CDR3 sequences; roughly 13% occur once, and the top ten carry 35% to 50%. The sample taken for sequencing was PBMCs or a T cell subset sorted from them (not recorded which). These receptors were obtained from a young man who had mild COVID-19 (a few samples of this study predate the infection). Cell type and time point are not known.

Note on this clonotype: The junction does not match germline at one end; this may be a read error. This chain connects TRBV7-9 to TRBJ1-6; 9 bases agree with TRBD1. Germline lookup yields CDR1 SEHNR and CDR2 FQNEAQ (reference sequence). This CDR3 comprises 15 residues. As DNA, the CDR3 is TGTGCCAGCAGCCCTCCAGGACAGGGGTGGCCTAGTGGCTACTTT. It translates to CASSPPGQGWPSGYF.

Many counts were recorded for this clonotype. The CDR3 DNA is TGTGCCAGCAGTTTGATGTCGAACACTGAAGCTTTCTTT. This translates into CASSLMSNTEAFF. This chain joins TRBV27 and TRBJ1-1; D ambiguous. Germline loops: CDR1 MNHEY, CDR2 SMNVEV (reference sequence). Trimming took 3 bases from V and 1 from J, leaving 6 bases between them. The CDR3 covers 13 residues.

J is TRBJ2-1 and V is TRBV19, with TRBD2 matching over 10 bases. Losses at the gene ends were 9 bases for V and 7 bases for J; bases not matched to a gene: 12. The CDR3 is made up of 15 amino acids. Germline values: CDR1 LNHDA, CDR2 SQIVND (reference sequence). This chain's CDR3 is CARTPPGLAKNEQFF. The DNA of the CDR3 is TGTGCCAGGACCCCCCCGGGACTAGCGAAGAATGAGCAGTTCTTC.

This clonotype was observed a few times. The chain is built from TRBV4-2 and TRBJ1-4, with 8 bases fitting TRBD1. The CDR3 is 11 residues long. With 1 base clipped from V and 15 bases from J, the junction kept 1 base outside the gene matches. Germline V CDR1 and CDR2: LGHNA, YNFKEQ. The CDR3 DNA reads TGTGCCAGCAGCCAAGGGACAGGGATGTTTTTT. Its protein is CASSQGTGMFF.

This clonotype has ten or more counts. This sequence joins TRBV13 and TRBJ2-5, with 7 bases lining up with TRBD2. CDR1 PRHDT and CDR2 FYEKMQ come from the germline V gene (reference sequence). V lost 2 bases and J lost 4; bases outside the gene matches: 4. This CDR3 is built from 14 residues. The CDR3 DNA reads TGTGCCAGCAGCTTACGGGGGGTCGGAGAGACCCAGTACTTC. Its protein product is CASSLRGVGETQYF. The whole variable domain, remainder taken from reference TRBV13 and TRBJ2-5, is AAGVIQSPRHLIKEKRETATLKCYPIPRHDTVYWYQQGPGQDPQFLISFYEKMQSDKGSIPDRFSAQQFSDYHSELNMSSLELGDSALYFCASSLRGVGETQYFGPGTRLLVL.

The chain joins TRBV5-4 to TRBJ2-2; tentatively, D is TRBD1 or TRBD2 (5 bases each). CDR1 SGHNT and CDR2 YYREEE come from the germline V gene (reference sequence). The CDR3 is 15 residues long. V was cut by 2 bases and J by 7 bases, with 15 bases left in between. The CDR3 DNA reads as TGTGCCAGCAGCTTCCGGGACGCACGGGGCGGGGAGCTGTTTTTT. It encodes CASSFRDARGGELFF.

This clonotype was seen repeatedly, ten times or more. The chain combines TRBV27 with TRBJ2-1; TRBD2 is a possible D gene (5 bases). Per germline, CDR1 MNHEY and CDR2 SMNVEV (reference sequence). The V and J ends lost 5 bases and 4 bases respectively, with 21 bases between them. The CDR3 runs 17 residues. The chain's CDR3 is CASSPTYGSGPYNEQFF. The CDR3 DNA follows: TGTGCCAGCAGTCCCACTTACGGCAGCGGACCTTACAATGAGCAGTTCTTC.

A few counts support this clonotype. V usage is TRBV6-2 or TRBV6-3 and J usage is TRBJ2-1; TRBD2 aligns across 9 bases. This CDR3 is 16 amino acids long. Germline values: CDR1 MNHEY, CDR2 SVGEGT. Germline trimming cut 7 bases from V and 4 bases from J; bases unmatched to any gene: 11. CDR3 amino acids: CASTIENSGGYNEQFF. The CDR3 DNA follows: TGTGCCAGCACCATAGAAAATAGCGGGGGATACAATGAGCAGTTCTTC.

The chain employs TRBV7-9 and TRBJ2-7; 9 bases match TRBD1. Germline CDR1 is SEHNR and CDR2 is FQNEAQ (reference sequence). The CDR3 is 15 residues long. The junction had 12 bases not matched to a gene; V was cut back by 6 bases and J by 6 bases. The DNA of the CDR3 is TGTGCCAGCAGTCACACCATTACGGGACAGGGCGAGCAGTACGTC. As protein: CASSHTITGQGEQYV.

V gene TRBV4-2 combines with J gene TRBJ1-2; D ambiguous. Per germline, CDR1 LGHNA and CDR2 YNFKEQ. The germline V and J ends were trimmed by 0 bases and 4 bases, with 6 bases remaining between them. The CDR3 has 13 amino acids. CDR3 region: CASSQDVVYGYTF. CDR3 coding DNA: TGTGCCAGCAGCCAAGATGTAGTCTATGGCTACACCTTC.

In nucleotides, the CDR3 is TGCGCCAGCAGCGGGGACAGGGAGGGCGAGCAGTACGTC. Amino acids: CASSGDREGEQYV. The J gene is TRBJ2-7, the V gene TRBV5-1, with 9 bases lining up with TRBD1. Germline lookup yields CDR1 SGHRS and CDR2 YFSETQ. With V trimmed by 4 bases and J by 6 bases, 5 bases remained unmatched. This CDR3 comprises 13 residues.

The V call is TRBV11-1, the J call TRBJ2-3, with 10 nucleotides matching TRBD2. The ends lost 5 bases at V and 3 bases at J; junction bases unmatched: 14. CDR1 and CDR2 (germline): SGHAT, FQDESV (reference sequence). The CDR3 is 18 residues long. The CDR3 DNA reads TGTGCCAGCAGCCCGCGACTAGCGGGCGATTATAGTACAGATACGCAGTATTTT. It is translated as CASSPRLAGDYSTDTQYF.

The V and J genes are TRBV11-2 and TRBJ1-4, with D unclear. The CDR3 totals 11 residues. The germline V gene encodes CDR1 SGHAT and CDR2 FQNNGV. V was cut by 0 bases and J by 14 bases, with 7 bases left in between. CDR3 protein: CASSLDRLLFF. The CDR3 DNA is TGTGCCAGCAGCTTAGATAGGTTGCTGTTTTTT.

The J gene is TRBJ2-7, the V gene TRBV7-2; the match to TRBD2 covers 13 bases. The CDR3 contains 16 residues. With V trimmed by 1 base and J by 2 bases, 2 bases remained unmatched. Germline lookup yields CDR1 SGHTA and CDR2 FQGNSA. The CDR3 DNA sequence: TGTGCCAGCAGCTTAGGAGGACTAGCGGGAGCCTACGAGCAGTACGTC. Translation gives CASSLGGLAGAYEQYV.

Here the CDR3 DNA reads TGTGCCAGCAGTCCATACGGACAGGGATACACAGATACGCAGTATTTT. This encodes CASSPYGQGYTDTQYF. The V call is TRBV6-6, the J call TRBJ2-3; TRBD1 agrees at 8 bases. CDR3 size: 16 residues. V trimming: 5 bases; J trimming: 2 bases; junction bases outside the gene matches: 9. Germline V gives CDR1 MNHNY, CDR2 SVGAGI (reference sequence).

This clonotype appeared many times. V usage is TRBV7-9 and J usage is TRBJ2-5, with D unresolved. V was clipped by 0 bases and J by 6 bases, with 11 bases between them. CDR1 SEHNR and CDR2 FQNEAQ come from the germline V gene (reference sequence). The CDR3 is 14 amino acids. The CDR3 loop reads CASSLAEAVQTQYF. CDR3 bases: TGTGCCAGCAGCTTAGCCGAAGCTGTGCAGACCCAGTACTTC.

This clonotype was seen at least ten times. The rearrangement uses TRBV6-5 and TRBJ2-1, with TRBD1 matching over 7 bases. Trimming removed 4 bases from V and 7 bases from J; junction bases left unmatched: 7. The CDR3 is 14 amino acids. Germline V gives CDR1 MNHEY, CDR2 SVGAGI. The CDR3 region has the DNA TGTGCCAGCAGTTCTACCGACAGGGTGAATGAGCAGTTCTTC. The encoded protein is CASSSTDRVNEQFF.

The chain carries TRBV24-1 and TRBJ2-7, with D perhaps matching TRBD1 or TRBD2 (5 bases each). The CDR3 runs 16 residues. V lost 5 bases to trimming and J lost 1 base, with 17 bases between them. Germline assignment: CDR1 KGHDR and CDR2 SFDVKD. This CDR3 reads CATSGSWDHGSYEQYV. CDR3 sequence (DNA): TGTGCCACCAGTGGGTCCTGGGACCATGGTTCCTACGAGCAGTACGTC.

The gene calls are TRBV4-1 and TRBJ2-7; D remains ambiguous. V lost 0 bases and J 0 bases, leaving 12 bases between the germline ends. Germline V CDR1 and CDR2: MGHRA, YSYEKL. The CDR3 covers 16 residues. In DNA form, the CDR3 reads TGCGCCAGCAGCCAAGAGAGACCGAGCAGCTCCTACGAGCAGTACGTC. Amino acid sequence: CASSQERPSSSYEQYV.

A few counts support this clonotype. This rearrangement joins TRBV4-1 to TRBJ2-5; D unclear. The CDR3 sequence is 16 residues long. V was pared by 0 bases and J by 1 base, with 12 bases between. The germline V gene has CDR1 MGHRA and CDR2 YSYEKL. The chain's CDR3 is CASSQDGGRVQETQYF. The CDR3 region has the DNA TGCGCCAGCAGCCAAGATGGCGGTCGGGTCCAAGAGACCCAGTACTTC.

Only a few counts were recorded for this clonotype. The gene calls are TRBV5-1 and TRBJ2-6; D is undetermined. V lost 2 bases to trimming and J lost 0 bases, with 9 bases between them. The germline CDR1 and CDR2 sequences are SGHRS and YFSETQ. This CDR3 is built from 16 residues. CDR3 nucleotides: TGCGCCAGCAGCTTCCTTTATGGCTCTGGGGCCAACGTCCTGACTTTC. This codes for CASSFLYGSGANVLTF. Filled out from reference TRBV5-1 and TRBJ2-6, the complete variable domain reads KAGVTQTPRYLIKTRGQQVTLSCSPISGHRSVSWYQQTPGQGLQFLFEYFSETQRNKGNFPGRFSGRQFSNSRSEMNVSTLELGDSALYLCASSFLYGSGANVLTFGAGSRLTVL.

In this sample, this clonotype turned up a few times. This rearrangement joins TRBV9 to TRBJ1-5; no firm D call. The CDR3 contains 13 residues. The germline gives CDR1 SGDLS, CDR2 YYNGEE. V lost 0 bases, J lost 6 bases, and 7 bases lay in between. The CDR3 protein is CASSVGSVQPQHF. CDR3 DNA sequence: TGTGCCAGCAGCGTAGGTTCCGTTCAGCCCCAGCATTTT.

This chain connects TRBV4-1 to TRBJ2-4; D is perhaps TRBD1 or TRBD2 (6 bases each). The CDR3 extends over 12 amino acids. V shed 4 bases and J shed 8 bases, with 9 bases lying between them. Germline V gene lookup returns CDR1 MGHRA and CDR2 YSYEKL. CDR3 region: CASSPRGDIQYF. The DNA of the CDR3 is TGCGCCAGCAGCCCGAGGGGGGACATTCAGTACTTC.

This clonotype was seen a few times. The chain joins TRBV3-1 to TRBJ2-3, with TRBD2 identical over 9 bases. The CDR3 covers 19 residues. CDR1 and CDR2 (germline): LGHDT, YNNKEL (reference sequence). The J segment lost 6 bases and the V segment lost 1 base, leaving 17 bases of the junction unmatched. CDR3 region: CASSQAQLSLAGNRDTQYF. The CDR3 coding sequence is TGTGCCAGCAGCCAAGCGCAGCTATCTCTAGCGGGGAACCGCGATACGCAGTATTTT.